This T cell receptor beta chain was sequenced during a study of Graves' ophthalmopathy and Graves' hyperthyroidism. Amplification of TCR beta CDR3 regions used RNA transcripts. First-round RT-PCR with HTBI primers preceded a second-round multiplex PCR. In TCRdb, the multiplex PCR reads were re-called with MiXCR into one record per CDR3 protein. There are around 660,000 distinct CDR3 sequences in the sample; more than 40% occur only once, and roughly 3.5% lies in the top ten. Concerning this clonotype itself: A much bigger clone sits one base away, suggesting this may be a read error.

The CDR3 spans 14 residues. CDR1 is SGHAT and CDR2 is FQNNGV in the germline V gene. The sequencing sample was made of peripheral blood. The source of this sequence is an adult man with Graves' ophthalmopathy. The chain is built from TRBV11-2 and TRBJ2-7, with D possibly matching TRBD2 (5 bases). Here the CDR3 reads CVSSLALSSYEQYF. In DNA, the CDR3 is TGTGTCAGCAGCTTAGCGCTGAGCTCCTACGAGCAGTACTTC.